Given below is one T cell receptor beta chain in context. Its specificity is not known. The data stem from a study of OX40 agonist ivuxolimab in advanced cancers. Study-level results: Also showing low normalized T-cell clonal expansion were some of the nonresponders. Expanded clones tended on average to be more numerous among CD8+ T cells than CD4+.

Sequenced by immunoSEQ multiplex PCR; TCRdb stores in-frame clones only, minus some. The sample includes tens of thousands of clones, 70% to 90% of them seen just once. Trimming took 1 base from V and 0 from J, leaving 16 bases between them. This CDR3 region has 18 residues. The germline gives CDR1 SNHLY, CDR2 FYNNEI. This TCR was sampled from an adult with an advanced solid tumor such as melanoma, head and neck, liver or kidney cancer. Sequencing was performed on CD4+ or CD8+ T cells sorted from blood, taken in a trial of the OX40 agonist ivuxolimab. V and J are TRBV2 and TRBJ1-5; D may be TRBD1 (6 bases). The CDR3: CASSEGSQGPYSNQPQHF. The DNA for the CDR3 is TGTGCCAGCAGTGAAGGGTCACAGGGACCCTATAGCAATCAGCCCCAGCATTTT.